These T cell receptor beta chains were read from a single sample in a study of memory CD4+ T cells and cytomegalovirus serostatus. Clones were sequenced by immunoSEQ multiplex PCR, and TCRdb holds only the in-frame ones, with some missing. The sample lists about 60,000 clones; over 65% were seen once. The sequenced material came from memory CD4+ T cells from blood. The receptors here all came from an adult in good health and CMV-seropositive. CDR3s include the opening cysteine and the closing phenylalanine or tryptophan. The D gene is left open where the match is weak. The size entry is marked missing in some rows and otherwise reads once, few, many or a size class.

j_gene	d_gene	len	v_gene	abundance	CDR3nt	CDR3aa
TRBJ2-5	-	15	TRBV7-9	-	TGTGCCAGCAGCTTAGGCTCGGCGGACTCTGAGACCCAGTACTTC	CASSLGSADSETQYF
TRBJ1-5	-	15	TRBV7-2	-	TGTGCCAGCAGCTTAATGGGTGGTGGCGGTCAGCCCCAGCATTTT	CASSLMGGGGQPQHF
TRBJ2-3	TRBD2	15	TRBV7-2	-	TGTGCCAGCAGCTCCAGAGCGGGAGGCGCAGATACGCAGTATTTT	CASSSRAGGADTQYF
TRBJ1-2	-	14	TRBV30	-	TGTGCCTGGAGTAACACAGAAAATAACTATGGCTACACCTTC	CAWSNTENNYGYTF
TRBJ1-1	TRBD1	14	TRBV6-1	-	TGTGCCAGCAGTTTCCAGGGGGCAGGAACTGAAGCTTTCTTT	CASSFQGAGTEAFF
TRBJ2-1	-	12	TRBV18	-	TGTGCCAGCTCACGGACCGCGGATGAGCAGTTCTTC	CASSRTADEQFF
TRBJ2-1	TRBD2	14	TRBV10-3	-	TGTGCCATCAAGACTAGCGGGGGACCGTCTGAGCAGTTCTTC	CAIKTSGGPSEQFF
TRBJ1-2	TRBD1	15	TRBV5-4	once	TGTGCCAGCAGCTCCGACAGGGGGCGCAACTATGGCTACACCTTC	CASSSDRGRNYGYTF
TRBJ1-1	-	11	TRBV10-3	once	TGTGCCATCAGGGACAACACTGAAGCTTTCTTT	CAIRDNTEAFF
TRBJ2-5	TRBD1	15	TRBV6-1	-	TGTGCCAGCAGTGCTGCCGGGACAGGGCAAGAGACCCAGTACTTC	CASSAAGTGQETQYF
TRBJ1-3	-	16	TRBV7-3	-	TGTGCCAGCAGCTCGGGAACAGGACAGTCTGGAAACACCATATATTTT	CASSSGTGQSGNTIYF